Presented here are 9 T cell receptor beta chains from one specimen sequenced in a study of blood T cell repertoires in COVID-19. Assay: immunoSEQ multiplex PCR; the TCRdb copy retains only in-frame clones and omits some. The sample lists some 120,000 clones, 75% to 90% occurring once. The sample comprised peripheral blood. These receptor sequences come from a man in his thirties or forties with acute or convalescent COVID-19.

The chain couples TRBV20-1 to TRBJ1-2; perhaps TRBD1 as D (6 bases). CDR3 length: 10 amino acids. Trimming took 1 base from V and 10 from J, leaving 7 bases between them. Germline V gene lookup returns CDR1 DFQATT and CDR2 SNEGSKA (reference sequence). The CDR3 DNA follows: TGCAGTGCTAGAGGGACAGACTACACCTTC. It is translated as CSARGTDYTF.

The rearrangement uses TRBV11-3 and TRBJ2-3; D remains ambiguous. The V end was cut by 2 bases, the J end by 3 bases, with 9 bases between. Germline V gene sequence: CDR1 SGHNT, CDR2 YENEEA. The CDR3 is 14 residues long. CDR3 sequence: CASSLSRITDTQYF. The CDR3 DNA reads TGTGCCAGCAGCTTATCTAGGATTACAGATACGCAGTATTTT.

The chain recombines TRBV19 with TRBJ1-1, with TRBD1 as a possible D gene (5 bases). Deletions cut 5 bases from V and 0 bases from J, with 13 bases between. The CDR3 contains 15 residues. Looked up from germline, CDR1 is LNHDA and CDR2 is SQIVND (reference sequence). CDR3 coding DNA: TGTGCCAGTAGTCGAAGGGAGGGGATGAACACTGAAGCTTTCTTT. As protein: CASSRREGMNTEAFF.

The V call is TRBV2, the J call TRBJ1-4; 8 bases are shared with TRBD1. The CDR3 runs to 16 residues. Per germline, CDR1 SNHLY and CDR2 FYNNEI. Germline trimming cut 7 bases from V and 5 bases from J; bases unmatched to any gene: 12. The CDR3 nucleotides are TGTGCCAGCAAGCTACTGTGGACAGGGTTAAATGAAAAACTGTTTTTT. Protein: CASKLLWTGLNEKLFF.

The chain joins TRBV2 to TRBJ2-6; TRBD1 aligns across 8 bases. This CDR3 spans 17 amino acids. The trim removed 4 bases at V and 0 bases at J, leaving 5 bases unmatched. CDR1 is SNHLY, CDR2 FYNNEI, per germline. This CDR3 is CASSAWTGISGANVLTF. The CDR3 coding sequence is TGTGCCAGCAGTGCTTGGACAGGGATCTCTGGGGCCAACGTCCTGACTTTC.

The chain couples TRBV5-1 to TRBJ2-7, with TRBD2 matching 13 bases. Germline V gene sequence: CDR1 SGHRS, CDR2 YFSETQ. This CDR3 spans 18 amino acids. With V trimmed by 4 bases and J by 6 bases, 16 bases remained unmatched. The CDR3 nucleotides are TGCGCCAGCAGCAGGGGCGAACCGGGACTAGCGGGATCGGGCGAGCAGTACGTC. Translation gives CASSRGEPGLAGSGEQYV.

V gene TRBV5-6 combines with J gene TRBJ2-3; D uncertain. This CDR3 region has 14 residues. Germline-derived CDR1 and CDR2 are SGHDT and YYEEEE. Trimming removed 4 bases at V and 2 bases at J, with 11 bases between. The CDR3 DNA is TGTGCCAGCAGCCGAGGAACTGCCACAGATACGCAGTATTTT. Translating it yields CASSRGTATDTQYF.

The chain joins TRBV3-1 (or the pseudogene TRBV3-2) to TRBJ1-2; 9 bases are a match to TRBD1. The CDR3 sequence is 16 residues long. With V trimmed by 1 base and J by 7 bases, 10 bases remained unmatched. Per the germline V gene, CDR1 is LGHDT and CDR2 is YNNKEL (reference sequence). CDR3: CASSQGDLTGGFGYTF. In DNA, the CDR3 is TGTGCCAGCAGCCAAGGGGACCTAACAGGGGGCTTTGGCTACACCTTC.

This sequence joins TRBV18 and TRBJ1-3, with D perhaps TRBD1 (5 bases). CDR1 and CDR2 (germline): KGHSH, LQKENI. The length of the CDR3 is 15 residues. V was trimmed by 4 bases and J by 6 bases, leaving 16 bases between them. The CDR3 nucleotides read TGTGCCAGCTCACTTATTACAGGCAGACCAAACACCATATATTTT. As protein: CASSLITGRPNTIYF.